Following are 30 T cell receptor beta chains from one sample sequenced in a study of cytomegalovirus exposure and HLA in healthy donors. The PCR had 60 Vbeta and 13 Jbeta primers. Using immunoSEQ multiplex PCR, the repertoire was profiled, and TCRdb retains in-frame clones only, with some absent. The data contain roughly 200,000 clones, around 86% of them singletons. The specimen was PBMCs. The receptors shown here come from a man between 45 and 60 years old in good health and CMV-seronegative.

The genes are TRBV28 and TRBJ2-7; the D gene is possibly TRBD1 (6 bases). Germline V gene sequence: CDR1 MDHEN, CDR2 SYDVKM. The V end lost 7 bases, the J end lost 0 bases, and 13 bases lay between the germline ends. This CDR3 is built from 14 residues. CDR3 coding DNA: TGTGCCAGCACTTCCCCGGACAGCTCCTACGAGCAGTACTTC. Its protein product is CASTSPDSSYEQYF.

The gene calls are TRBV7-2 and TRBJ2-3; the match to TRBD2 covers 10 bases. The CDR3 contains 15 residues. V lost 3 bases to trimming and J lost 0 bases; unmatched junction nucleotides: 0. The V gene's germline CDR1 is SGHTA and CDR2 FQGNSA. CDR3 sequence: CASSFSGGSTDTQYF. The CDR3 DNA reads TGTGCCAGCAGCTTTAGCGGGGGGAGCACAGATACGCAGTATTTT.

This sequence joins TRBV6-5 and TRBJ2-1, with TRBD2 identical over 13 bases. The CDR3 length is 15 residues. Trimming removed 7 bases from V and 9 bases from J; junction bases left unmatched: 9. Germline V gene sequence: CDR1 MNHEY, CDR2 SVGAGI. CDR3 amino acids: CASTQGTSGIVEQFF. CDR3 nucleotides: TGTGCCAGCACACAAGGGACTAGCGGGATTGTTGAGCAGTTCTTC.

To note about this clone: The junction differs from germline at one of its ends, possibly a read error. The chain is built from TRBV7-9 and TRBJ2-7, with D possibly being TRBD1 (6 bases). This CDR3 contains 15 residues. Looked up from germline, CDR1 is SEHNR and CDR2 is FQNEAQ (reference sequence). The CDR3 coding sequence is TGTTCCAGCAGCTTATACAGGGCGGGCTCGTTTGAGCAGTACTTC. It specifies CSSSLYRAGSFEQYF. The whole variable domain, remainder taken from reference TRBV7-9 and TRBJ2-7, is DTGVSQNPRHKITKRGQNVTFRCDPISEHNRLYWYRQTLGQGPEFLTYFQNEAQLEKSRLLSDRFSAERPKGSFSTLEIQRTEQGDSAMYLCSSSLYRAGSFEQYFGPGTRLTVT.

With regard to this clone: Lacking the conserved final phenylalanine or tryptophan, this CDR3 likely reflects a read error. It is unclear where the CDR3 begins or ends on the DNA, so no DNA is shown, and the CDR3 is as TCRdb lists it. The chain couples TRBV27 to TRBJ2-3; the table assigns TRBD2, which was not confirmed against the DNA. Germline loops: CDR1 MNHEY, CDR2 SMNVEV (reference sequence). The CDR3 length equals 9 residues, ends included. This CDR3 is CASRTPQRS.

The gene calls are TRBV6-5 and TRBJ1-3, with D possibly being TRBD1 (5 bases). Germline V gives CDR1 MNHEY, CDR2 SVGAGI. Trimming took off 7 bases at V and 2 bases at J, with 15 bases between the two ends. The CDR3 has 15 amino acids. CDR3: CASMGLVKTGNTIYF. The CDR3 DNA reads TGTGCCAGCATGGGACTGGTAAAGACTGGAAACACCATATATTTT.

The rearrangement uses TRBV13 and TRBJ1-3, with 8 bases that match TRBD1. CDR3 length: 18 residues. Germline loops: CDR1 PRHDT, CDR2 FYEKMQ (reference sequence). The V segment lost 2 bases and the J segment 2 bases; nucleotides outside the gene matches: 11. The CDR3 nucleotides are TGTGCCAGCAGCTTACTGGACAGGGTTAACGGGCCTGGAAACACCATATATTTT. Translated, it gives CASSLLDRVNGPGNTIYF. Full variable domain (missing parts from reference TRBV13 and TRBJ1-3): AAGVIQSPRHLIKEKRETATLKCYPIPRHDTVYWYQQGPGQDPQFLISFYEKMQSDKGSIPDRFSAQQFSDYHSELNMSSLELGDSALYFCASSLLDRVNGPGNTIYFGEGSWLTVV.

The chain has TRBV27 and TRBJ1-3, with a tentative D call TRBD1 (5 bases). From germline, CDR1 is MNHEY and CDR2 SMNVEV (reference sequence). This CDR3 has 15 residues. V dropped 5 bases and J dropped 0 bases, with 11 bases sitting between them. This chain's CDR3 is CASSHQGSSGNTIYF. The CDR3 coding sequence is TGTGCCAGCAGTCACCAGGGAAGCTCTGGAAACACCATATATTTT.

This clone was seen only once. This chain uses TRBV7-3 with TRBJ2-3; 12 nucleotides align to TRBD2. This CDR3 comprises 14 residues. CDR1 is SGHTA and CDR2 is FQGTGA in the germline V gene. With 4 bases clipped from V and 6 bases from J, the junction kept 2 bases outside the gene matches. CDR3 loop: CASSYGLAGDTQYF. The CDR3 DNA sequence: TGTGCCAGCAGCTACGGACTAGCGGGGGATACGCAGTATTTT.

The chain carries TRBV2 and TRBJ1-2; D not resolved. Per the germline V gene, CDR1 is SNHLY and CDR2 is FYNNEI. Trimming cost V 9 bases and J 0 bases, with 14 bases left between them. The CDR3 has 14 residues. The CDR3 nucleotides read TGTGCCAGTTCCGAGGTAGGAGCTAACTATGGCTACACCTTC. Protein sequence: CASSEVGANYGYTF.

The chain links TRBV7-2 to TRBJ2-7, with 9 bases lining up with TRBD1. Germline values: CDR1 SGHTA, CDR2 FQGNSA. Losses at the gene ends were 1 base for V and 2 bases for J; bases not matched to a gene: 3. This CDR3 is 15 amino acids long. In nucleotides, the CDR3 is TGTGCCAGCAGCTTAGGGACAGGGGTAACCTACGAGCAGTACTTC. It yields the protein CASSLGTGVTYEQYF.

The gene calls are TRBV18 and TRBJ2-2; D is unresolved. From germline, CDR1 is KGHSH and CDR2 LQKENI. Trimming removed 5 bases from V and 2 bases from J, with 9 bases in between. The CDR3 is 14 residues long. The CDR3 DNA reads TGTGCCAGCTCATCAGGCGCAAACACCGGGGAGCTGTTTTTT. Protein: CASSSGANTGELFF.

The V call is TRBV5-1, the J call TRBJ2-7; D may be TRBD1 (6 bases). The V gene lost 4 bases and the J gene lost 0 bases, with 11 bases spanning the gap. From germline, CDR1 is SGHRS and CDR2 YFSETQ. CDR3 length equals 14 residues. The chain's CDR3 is CASSTWTDSYEQYF. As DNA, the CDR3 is TGCGCCAGCAGCACTTGGACAGACTCCTACGAGCAGTACTTC. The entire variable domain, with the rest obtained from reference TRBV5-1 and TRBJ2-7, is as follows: KAGVTQTPRYLIKTRGQQVTLSCSPISGHRSVSWYQQTPGQGLQFLFEYFSETQRNKGNFPGRFSGRQFSNSRSEMNVSTLELGDSALYLCASSTWTDSYEQYFGPGTRLTVT.

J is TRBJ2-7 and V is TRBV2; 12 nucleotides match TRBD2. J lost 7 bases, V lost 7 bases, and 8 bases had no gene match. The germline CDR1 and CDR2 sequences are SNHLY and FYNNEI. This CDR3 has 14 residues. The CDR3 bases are TGTGCCAGCACTAGACTAGCGGGAGAGGAAGAGCAGTACTTC. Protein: CASTRLAGEEEQYF.

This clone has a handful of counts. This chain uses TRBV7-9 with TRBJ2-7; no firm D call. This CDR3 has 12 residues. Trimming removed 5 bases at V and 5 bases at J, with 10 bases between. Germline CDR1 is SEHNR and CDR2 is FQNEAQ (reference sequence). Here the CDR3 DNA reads TGTGCCAGCAGCCTGACGGGTGACGAGCAGTACTTC. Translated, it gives CASSLTGDEQYF.

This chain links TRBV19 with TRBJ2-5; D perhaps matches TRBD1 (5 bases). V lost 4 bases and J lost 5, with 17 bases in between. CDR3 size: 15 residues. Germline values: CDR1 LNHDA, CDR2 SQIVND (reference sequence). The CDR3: CASSRGSRVLETQYF. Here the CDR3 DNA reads TGTGCCAGTAGTAGGGGTAGCAGGGTCCTGGAGACCCAGTACTTC.

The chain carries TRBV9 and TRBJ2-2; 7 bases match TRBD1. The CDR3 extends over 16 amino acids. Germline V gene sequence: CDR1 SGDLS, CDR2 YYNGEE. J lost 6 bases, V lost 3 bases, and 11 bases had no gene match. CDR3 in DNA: TGTGCCAGCAGCGCCCTCCAGGGGGTTGAGGCCGGGGAGCTGTTTTTT. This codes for CASSALQGVEAGELFF.

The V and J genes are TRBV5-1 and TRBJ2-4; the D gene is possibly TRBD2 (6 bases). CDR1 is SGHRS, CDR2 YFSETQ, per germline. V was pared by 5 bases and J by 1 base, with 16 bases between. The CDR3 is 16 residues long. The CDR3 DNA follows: TGCGCCAGCAGTCTGCCGGGGACTGGGGCCAAAAACATTCAGTACTTC. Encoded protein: CASSLPGTGAKNIQYF.

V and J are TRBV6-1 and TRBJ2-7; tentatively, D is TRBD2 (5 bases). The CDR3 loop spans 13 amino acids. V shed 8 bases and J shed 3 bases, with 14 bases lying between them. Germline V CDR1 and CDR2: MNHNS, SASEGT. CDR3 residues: CASRIAGFYEQYF. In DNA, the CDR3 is TGTGCCAGCCGAATTGCGGGCTTCTACGAGCAGTACTTC.

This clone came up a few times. CDR3 DNA sequence: TGTGCCAGTAGTACCGCGGATCGTAGGCCCCAGCATTTT. Its protein product is CASSTADRRPQHF. The chain links TRBV19 to TRBJ1-5; D uncertain. Germline V CDR1 and CDR2: LNHDA, SQIVND (reference sequence). The CDR3 is made up of 13 amino acids. V gave up 4 bases and J gave up 9 bases, with 13 bases separating them.

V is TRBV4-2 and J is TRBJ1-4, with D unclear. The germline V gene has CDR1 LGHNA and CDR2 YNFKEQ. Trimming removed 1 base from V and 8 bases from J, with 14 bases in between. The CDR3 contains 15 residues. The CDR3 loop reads CASSQVVGYREKLFF. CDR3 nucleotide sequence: TGTGCCAGCAGCCAAGTTGTCGGGTATCGGGAAAAACTGTTTTTT.

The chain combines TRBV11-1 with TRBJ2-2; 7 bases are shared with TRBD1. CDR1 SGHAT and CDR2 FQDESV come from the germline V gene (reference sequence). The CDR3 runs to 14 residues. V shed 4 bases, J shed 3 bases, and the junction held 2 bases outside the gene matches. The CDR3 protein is CASSSGQYTGELFF. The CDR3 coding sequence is TGTGCCAGCAGCTCGGGACAGTACACCGGGGAGCTGTTTTTT.

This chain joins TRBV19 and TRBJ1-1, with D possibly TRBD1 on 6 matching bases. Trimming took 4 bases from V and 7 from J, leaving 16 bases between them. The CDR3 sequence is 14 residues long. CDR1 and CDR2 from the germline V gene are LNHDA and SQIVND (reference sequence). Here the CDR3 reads CASSTRQGRVEAFF. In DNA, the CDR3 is TGTGCCAGTAGTACGCGGCAGGGGAGAGTTGAAGCTTTCTTT.

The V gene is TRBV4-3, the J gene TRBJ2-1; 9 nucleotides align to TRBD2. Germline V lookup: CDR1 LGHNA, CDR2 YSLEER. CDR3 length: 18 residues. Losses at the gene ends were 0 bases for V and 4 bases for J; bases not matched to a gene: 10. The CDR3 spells CASSQDPGLAGGYNEQFF. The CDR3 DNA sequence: TGCGCCAGCAGCCAAGACCCCGGTTTGGCGGGGGGGTACAATGAGCAGTTCTTC.

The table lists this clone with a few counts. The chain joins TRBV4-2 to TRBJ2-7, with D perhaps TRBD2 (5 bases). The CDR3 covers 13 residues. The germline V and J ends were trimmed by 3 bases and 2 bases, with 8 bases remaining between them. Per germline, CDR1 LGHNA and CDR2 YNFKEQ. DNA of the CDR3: TGTGCCAGCAGCCAGGGAGTTACCTACGAGCAGTACTTC. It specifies CASSQGVTYEQYF.

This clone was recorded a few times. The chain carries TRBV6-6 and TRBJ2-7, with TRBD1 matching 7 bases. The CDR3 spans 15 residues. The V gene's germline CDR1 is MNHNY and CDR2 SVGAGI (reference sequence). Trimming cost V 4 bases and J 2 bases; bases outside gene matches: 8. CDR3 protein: CASSSPDRDAYEQYF. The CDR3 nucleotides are TGTGCCAGCAGTTCCCCAGACAGGGACGCCTACGAGCAGTACTTC.

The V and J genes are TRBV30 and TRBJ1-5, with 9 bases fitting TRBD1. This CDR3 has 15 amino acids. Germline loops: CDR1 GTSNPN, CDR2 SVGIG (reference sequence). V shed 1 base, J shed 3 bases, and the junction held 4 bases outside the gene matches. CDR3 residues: CAWSAGQGPNQPQHF. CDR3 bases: TGTGCCTGGAGTGCCGGACAGGGGCCCAATCAGCCCCAGCATTTT.

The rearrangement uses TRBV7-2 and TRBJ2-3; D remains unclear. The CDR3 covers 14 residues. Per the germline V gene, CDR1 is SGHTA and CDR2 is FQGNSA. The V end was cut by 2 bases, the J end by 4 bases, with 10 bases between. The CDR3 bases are TGTGCCAGCAGCTTACTCCCAAGCCCAGATACGCAGTATTTT. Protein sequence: CASSLLPSPDTQYF. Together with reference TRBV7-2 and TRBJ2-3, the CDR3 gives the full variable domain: GAGVSQSPSNKVTEKGKDVELRCDPISGHTALYWYRQSLGQGLEFLIYFQGNSAPDKSGLPSDRFSAERTGGSVSTLTIQRTQQEDSAVYLCASSLLPSPDTQYFGPGTRLTVL.

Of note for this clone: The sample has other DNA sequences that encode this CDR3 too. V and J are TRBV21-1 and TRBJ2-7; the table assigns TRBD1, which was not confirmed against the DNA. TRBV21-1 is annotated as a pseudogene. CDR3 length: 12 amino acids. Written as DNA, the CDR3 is TGTGCCAGCAGCCCCCCCGTCCCAGGGCAGTACTTC. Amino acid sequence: CASSPPVPGQYF.

The CDR3 nucleotides read TGCGCCAGCAGCCTCGTCGTCAGCCGGGACTACCGTAGCACAGATACGCAGTATTTT. The encoded protein is CASSLVVSRDYRSTDTQYF. The V and J genes are TRBV4-3 and TRBJ2-3; the match to TRBD2 covers 7 bases. The CDR3 covers 19 residues. Germline V gives CDR1 LGHNA, CDR2 YSLEER. J lost 0 bases, V lost 4 bases, and 16 bases had no gene match.